These 9 T cell receptor beta chains share one sample of origin, sequenced in a study of identical twins. TCRdb redid the calling of the 5' RACE reads with MiXCR, one entry per CDR3 protein. Of approximately 190,000 distinct CDR3 sequences in the sample, around 15% were seen once. The same sample was also used in a study of T cells expressing NK-cell markers.

Sample: CD8+ T cells sorted from blood. The receptors were sampled from a woman younger than 30 in good health.

J is TRBJ2-6 and V is TRBV11-3; D gene uncertain. The V end was cut by 5 bases, the J end by 4 bases, with 6 bases between. The germline V gene encodes CDR1 SGHNT and CDR2 YENEEA. This CDR3 region has 13 residues. As DNA, the CDR3 is TGTGCCAGCAGCCAACGGGGGGCCAACGTCCTGACTTTC. Translation: CASSQRGANVLTF.

This clonotype has at least ten counts. The chain carries TRBV20-1 and TRBJ1-1; no firm D call. CDR1 is DFQATT and CDR2 is SNEGSKA in the germline V gene (reference sequence). This CDR3 spans 14 amino acids. V was pared by 1 base and J by 1 base, with 10 bases between. The CDR3 sequence: CSARGRQQNTEAFF. The DNA of the CDR3 is TGCAGTGCTAGAGGTAGGCAGCAGAACACTGAAGCTTTCTTT.

The sample holds a few counts of this clonotype. The chain links TRBV12-3 or TRBV12-4 to TRBJ2-2; a weak D match, TRBD1 (6 bases). The V and J ends lost 3 bases and 7 bases respectively, with 9 bases between them. The CDR3 sequence is 13 residues long. CDR3 sequence (DNA): TGTGCCAGCAGTTTTGGGGGCAACGGGGAGCTGTTTTTT. Residues: CASSFGGNGELFF.

As for this clonotype: Sequence at one end of the junction differs from germline and may be a read error. This chain connects TRBV6-1 to TRBJ2-3; 9 nucleotides line up with TRBD2. The germline V gene has CDR1 MNHNS and CDR2 SASEGT. The CDR3 contains 16 residues. CDR3 sequence reads: CASSRFGRGGTDMQYF. The CDR3 nucleotides are TGTGCCAGCAGTCGTTTTGGGCGGGGGGGCACAGATATGCAGTATTTT.

The rearrangement joins TRBV19 to TRBJ1-1; perhaps TRBD1 as D (6 bases). V was cut by 7 bases and J by 1 base, with 10 bases left in between. CDR3 length equals 13 residues. Germline V gives CDR1 LNHDA, CDR2 SQIVND (reference sequence). As DNA, the CDR3 is TGTGCCAGTAATACAGGGACGAACACTGAAGCTTTCTTT. Its protein product is CASNTGTNTEAFF. Together with reference TRBV19 and TRBJ1-1, the CDR3 gives the full variable domain: DGGITQSPKYLFRKEGQNVTLSCEQNLNHDAMYWYRQDPGQGLRLIYYSQIVNDFQKGDIAEGYSVSREKKESFPLTVTSAQKNPTAFYLCASNTGTNTEAFFGQGTRLTVV.

The chain is built from TRBV9 and TRBJ2-1; 9 positions agree with TRBD2. The CDR3 is made up of 14 amino acids. The V gene's germline CDR1 is SGDLS and CDR2 YYNGEE. The V and J ends lost 3 bases and 8 bases, in that order; junction bases with no gene match: 6. CDR3 region: CASSESGRTDEQFF. CDR3 in DNA: TGTGCCAGCAGCGAAAGCGGGAGGACCGATGAGCAGTTCTTC. The variable domain in full, with the rest retrieved from reference TRBV9 and TRBJ2-1, is DSGVTQTPKHLITATGQRVTLRCSPRSGDLSVYWYQQSLDQGLQFLIQYYNGEERAKGNILERFSAQQFPDLHSELNLSSLELGDSALYFCASSESGRTDEQFFGPGTRLTVL.

A few counts support this clonotype. The chain has TRBV27 and TRBJ1-1; D may be TRBD1 (5 bases). The length of the CDR3 is 14 residues. V was cut by 6 bases and J by 0 bases, with 11 bases left in between. CDR1 and CDR2 from the germline V gene are MNHEY and SMNVEV (reference sequence). The CDR3 bases are TGTGCCAGCAGCGTCGGGACGGTGAACACTGAAGCTTTCTTT. This sequence encodes CASSVGTVNTEAFF.

V is TRBV4-1 and J is TRBJ2-3, with D unresolved. With 0 bases removed from V and 4 bases from J, the gap between germline ends came to 8 bases. In germline, CDR1 is MGHRA, CDR2 YSYEKL. This CDR3 comprises 14 residues. The DNA for the CDR3 is TGCGCCAGCAGCCAAGAAAGGGTGGCAGATACGCAGTATTTT. This translates into CASSQERVADTQYF.

The chain employs TRBV20-1 and TRBJ2-5; the match to TRBD2 covers 9 bases. Germline values: CDR1 DFQATT, CDR2 SNEGSKA (reference sequence). The junction had 6 bases not matched to a gene; V was cut back by 0 bases and J by 1 base. This CDR3 has 16 residues. CDR3 in DNA: TGCAGTGCTAGAGATTGGCTAGCGGGGTCCCAAGAGACCCAGTACTTC. It codes for CSARDWLAGSQETQYF.